Each of the 32 T cell receptor beta chains below was sequenced from the same sample in a study of beta chain features in type 1 diabetes. The study, taken as a whole, reports: The study found moderately but significantly shorter TCRB CDR3s in all four CD4+ subsets of Type 1 diabetes patients.

Sequencing targeted expressed TCRB transcripts, as all isolated RNA had been reverse transcribed. Profiled with immunoSEQ multiplex PCR; TCRdb holds only in-frame clones, not every one. In the table there are over 300,000 clones, around 9.7% of which are singletons. These receptors' antigens are unknown. Input material: central memory CD4+ T cells from blood. The receptors originated from a man younger than 40 with type 1 diabetes.

The chain couples TRBV5-6 to TRBJ2-6; no clear D. The ends were cut back, 0 bases at V and 0 bases at J, with 4 bases in the middle. The length of the CDR3 is 15 residues. Germline CDR1 and CDR2: SGHDT and YYEEEE. CDR3 sequence: CASSLGFSGANVLTF. Here the CDR3 DNA reads TGTGCCAGCAGCTTGGGCTTCTCTGGGGCCAACGTCCTGACTTTC.

At least ten counts were recorded for this clone. The CDR3 here is CASSFPGGAADTQYF. The CDR3 nucleotides are TGTGCCAGCAGCTTTCCCGGAGGGGCGGCAGATACGCAGTATTTT. The genes are TRBV11-2 and TRBJ2-3; tentative D call: TRBD2 (6 bases). CDR3 length: 15 amino acids. Trimming pared 3 bases from V and 4 bases from J, leaving 14 bases between. The V gene's germline CDR1 is SGHAT and CDR2 FQNNGV.

As to this clone: A much larger clone lies one base from this, so it may be a read error. The chain combines TRBV9 with TRBJ2-1, with 9 nucleotides matching TRBD1. The germline CDR1 and CDR2 sequences are SGDLS and YYNGEE. The ends lost 4 bases at V and 5 bases at J; junction bases unmatched: 4. This CDR3 spans 14 amino acids. For the CDR3, the DNA is TGTGCCAGCAGCCCGGGACAGGGCCACAATGAGCAGTTCTTC. Its translation: CASSPGQGHNEQFF. Drawing the rest from reference TRBV9 and TRBJ2-1, the complete variable domain is DSGVTQTPKHLITATGQRVTLRCSPRSGDLSVYWYQQSLDQGLQFLIQYYNGEERAKGNILERFSAQQFPDLHSELNLSSLELGDSALYFCASSPGQGHNEQFFGPGTRLTVL.

The V and J genes are TRBV9 and TRBJ1-3; D is undetermined. Trimming shortened V by 0 bases and J by 0 bases, and 7 bases separated the two germline ends. Germline CDR1 and CDR2: SGDLS and YYNGEE. The CDR3 covers 15 residues. The CDR3 DNA is TGTGCCAGCAGCGTAGACGGACTCTCTGGAAACACCATATATTTT. Encoded protein: CASSVDGLSGNTIYF.

The J gene is TRBJ2-7, the V gene TRBV10-3, with 7 bases aligning to TRBD2. The germline V gene encodes CDR1 ENHRY and CDR2 SYGVKD. Germline trimming cut 5 bases from V and 1 base from J; bases unmatched to any gene: 5. The CDR3 runs 14 residues. The CDR3 spells CAISNGLESYEQYF. Written as DNA, the CDR3 is TGTGCCATCAGTAATGGACTAGAGTCCTACGAGCAGTACTTC.

The gene calls are TRBV5-4 and TRBJ2-5; D gene ambiguous. CDR1 is SGHNT and CDR2 is YYREEE in the germline V gene (reference sequence). This CDR3 region has 13 residues. Trimming pared 0 bases from V and 1 base from J, leaving 4 bases between. The CDR3 region is CASSLEGQETQYF. The CDR3 region has the DNA TGTGCCAGCAGCTTGGAAGGCCAAGAGACCCAGTACTTC.

The chain couples TRBV7-6 to TRBJ2-5; D is uncertain. The CDR3 length is 14 residues. In germline, CDR1 is SGHVS, CDR2 FNYEAQ. V lost 4 bases and J lost 3, with 12 bases in between. The CDR3 region is CASSSDVTEETQYF. The CDR3 DNA follows: TGTGCCAGCAGCTCCGACGTAACGGAAGAGACCCAGTACTTC.

This clone showed up many times. V gene TRBV6-6 combines with J gene TRBJ1-5; a possible D gene is TRBD1 (6 bases). The CDR3 contains 15 residues. CDR1 is MNHNY and CDR2 is SVGAGI in the germline V gene (reference sequence). Trimming left V 7 bases short and J 7 bases short, with 20 bases between. CDR3 in DNA: TGTGCCAGCACCCAAGCCAGGGGAGGACGACAGCCCCAGCATTTT. Translation: CASTQARGGRQPQHF.

In its sample, this clone was seen a few times. This chain joins TRBV6-5 and TRBJ1-2; 7 positions agree with TRBD1. Germline V gene sequence: CDR1 MNHEY, CDR2 SVGAGI. V lost 0 bases, J lost 7 bases, and 2 bases stayed unmatched. The length of the CDR3 is 13 residues. The CDR3 DNA follows: TGTGCCAGCAGTTACTCAGGGGGCTCTGGCTACACCTTC. It specifies CASSYSGGSGYTF.

V usage is TRBV19 and J usage is TRBJ1-2; 9 nucleotides line up with TRBD1. The CDR3 is made up of 12 amino acids. Germline assignment: CDR1 LNHDA and CDR2 SQIVND (reference sequence). J gave up 4 bases and V 8 bases, and 2 bases lay outside the gene matches. The CDR3 reads CASGTGFYGYTF. The CDR3 nucleotides are TGTGCCAGTGGGACAGGGTTCTATGGCTACACCTTC.

This clone was seen a handful of times. The chain uses TRBV5-1 and TRBJ1-2; possibly TRBD1 for D (5 bases). This CDR3 has 15 amino acids. Looked up from germline, CDR1 is SGHRS and CDR2 is YFSETQ. The V and J ends lost 4 bases and 1 base respectively, with 14 bases between them. Here the CDR3 DNA reads TGCGCCAGCAGCGGCGGGACCGCTTATAACTATGGCTACACCTTC. Translation gives CASSGGTAYNYGYTF.

The chain has TRBV4-3 and TRBJ2-7; TRBD1 agrees at 9 bases. The junction had 9 bases not matched to a gene; V was cut back by 4 bases and J by 2 bases. The CDR3 consists of 16 residues. Germline CDR1 and CDR2: LGHNA and YSLEER. CDR3 bases: TGCGCCAGCAGCCGGGGGACAGGGTCGGAACCCTACGAGCAGTACTTC. As protein: CASSRGTGSEPYEQYF.

This clone was counted ten times or more. The chain uses TRBV4-2 and TRBJ1-1; D is undetermined. Trimming took 0 bases from V and 1 from J, leaving 6 bases between them. The CDR3 contains 14 residues. Germline V gene sequence: CDR1 LGHNA, CDR2 YNFKEQ. In DNA, the CDR3 is TGTGCCAGCAGCCAAGAGGCAGGGAACACTGAAGCTTTCTTT. This translates into CASSQEAGNTEAFF.

This chain links TRBV7-2 with TRBJ2-7; 9 bases are shared with TRBD1. The germline gives CDR1 SGHTA, CDR2 FQGNSA. CDR3 size: 14 residues. Trimming took 3 bases from V and 5 from J; bases not matched to a gene: 5. CDR3: CASSFRDRVHEQYF. The DNA of the CDR3 is TGTGCCAGCAGCTTCCGGGACAGGGTCCACGAGCAGTACTTC.

This clone turned up a few times. The V call is TRBV6-5, the J call TRBJ2-5; 7 bases match TRBD2. The junction had 8 bases not matched to a gene; V was cut back by 6 bases and J by 4 bases. Germline CDR1 is MNHEY and CDR2 is SVGAGI. The CDR3 extends over 14 amino acids. The DNA for the CDR3 is TGTGCCAGCAGCCGGACTAGGAGTAGAGAGACCCAGTACTTC. It translates to CASSRTRSRETQYF.

There are many counts of this clone. The CDR3 DNA follows: TGTGCCAGCACCCGATTTCAGGGGGGCTACAATGAGCAGTTCTTC. It encodes CASTRFQGGYNEQFF. J is TRBJ2-1 and V is TRBV14; TRBD1 might be the D (7 bases). V lost 7 bases and J lost 3, with 16 bases in between. The CDR3 extends over 15 amino acids. Germline V lookup: CDR1 SGHDN, CDR2 FVKESK.

This clone was counted only a few times. The rearrangement uses TRBV11-2 and TRBJ2-7; D is uncertain. The ends were cut back, 1 base at V and 6 bases at J, with 10 bases in the middle. The CDR3 has 13 amino acids. Germline V gene lookup returns CDR1 SGHAT and CDR2 FQNNGV. CDR3 nucleotide sequence: TGTGCCAGCAGCTTAGGGCCTCCTGGCGAGCAGTACTTC. As protein: CASSLGPPGEQYF.

This clone appeared a few times. V usage is TRBV29-1 and J usage is TRBJ2-3, with D maybe TRBD2 (5 bases). Per the germline V gene, CDR1 is SQVTM and CDR2 is ANQGSEA. V dropped 8 bases and J dropped 2 bases, with 20 bases sitting between them. The CDR3 length is 15 residues. The CDR3 sequence: CSTESADFYTDTQYF. Written as DNA, the CDR3 is TGCAGCACGGAATCAGCGGACTTTTACACAGATACGCAGTATTTT.

This clone was counted many times. The V gene is TRBV14, the J gene TRBJ1-3, with D unclear. Germline loops: CDR1 SGHDN, CDR2 FVKESK. CDR3 length: 17 amino acids. Trimming removed 1 base at V and 0 bases at J, with 13 bases between. CDR3 sequence reads: CASSQGQKFVSGNTIYF. CDR3 nucleotide sequence: TGTGCCAGCAGCCAAGGACAAAAATTTGTCTCTGGAAACACCATATATTTT. Full variable domain (missing parts from reference TRBV14 and TRBJ1-3): EAGVTQFPSHSVIEKGQTVTLRCDPISGHDNLYWYRRVMGKEIKFLLHFVKESKQDESGMPNNRFLAERTGGTYSTLKVQPAELEDSGVYFCASSQGQKFVSGNTIYFGEGSWLTVV.

The chain is built from TRBV18 and TRBJ1-1; D uncertain. CDR1 is KGHSH, CDR2 LQKENI, per germline. The V and J ends lost 1 base and 0 bases respectively, with 6 bases between them. The CDR3 runs 14 residues. The CDR3 reads CASSPQTMNTEAFF. The CDR3 DNA reads as TGTGCCAGCTCACCACAGACCATGAACACTGAAGCTTTCTTT.

This clone has only a few counts. The same CDR3 arises from other DNA sequences in this sample as well. The chain recombines TRBV29-1 with TRBJ1-1; D remains unclear. The CDR3 totals 10 residues. The V end was cut by 6 bases, the J end by 0 bases, with 2 bases between. Germline loops: CDR1 SQVTM, CDR2 ANQGSEA. This CDR3 is CSVMNTEAFF. CDR3 bases: TGCAGCGTGATGAACACTGAAGCTTTCTTT.

This clone was recorded a few times. The chain is built from TRBV6-6 and TRBJ2-2; D possibly corresponds to TRBD2 (5 bases). V shed 6 bases and J shed 1 base, with 6 bases lying between them. The germline V gene encodes CDR1 MNHNY and CDR2 SVGAGI (reference sequence). This CDR3 is 13 amino acids long. The CDR3: CASSRGNTGELFF. DNA of the CDR3: TGTGCCAGCAGCCGGGGGAACACCGGGGAGCTGTTTTTT.

The V call is TRBV6-5, the J call TRBJ2-4; TRBD2 matches 7 bases. The CDR3 loop spans 15 amino acids. CDR1 MNHEY and CDR2 SVGAGI come from the germline V gene. V was clipped by 5 bases and J by 2 bases; unmatched bases: 6. The CDR3 sequence is CASSASGATKNIQYF. CDR3 sequence (DNA): TGTGCCAGCAGTGCCAGCGGGGCTACCAAAAACATTCAGTACTTC.

This clone was counted ten times or more. The CDR3 DNA reads as TGTGCCAGCAGGACAGGGGGCGGATCACCCCTCCACTTT. It codes for CASRTGGGSPLHF. This chain uses TRBV28 with TRBJ1-6; 10 nucleotides agree with TRBD1. Looked up from germline, CDR1 is MDHEN and CDR2 is SYDVKM. This CDR3 has 13 residues. Trimming removed 6 bases from V and 10 bases from J; junction bases left unmatched: 3.

The rearrangement uses TRBV19 and TRBJ1-5; tentatively, D is TRBD1 (5 bases). Germline V gives CDR1 LNHDA, CDR2 SQIVND (reference sequence). Trimming took off 0 bases at V and 3 bases at J, with 9 bases between the two ends. The CDR3 has 15 amino acids. As DNA, the CDR3 is TGTGCCAGTAGTATAGACAGGGTTGACAATCAGCCCCAGCATTTT. Translation gives CASSIDRVDNQPQHF. Combining the CDR3 with reference TRBV19 and TRBJ1-5 gives the whole variable domain DGGITQSPKYLFRKEGQNVTLSCEQNLNHDAMYWYRQDPGQGLRLIYYSQIVNDFQKGDIAEGYSVSREKKESFPLTVTSAQKNPTAFYLCASSIDRVDNQPQHFGDGTRLSIL.

This clone came up a few times. J is TRBJ1-1 and V is TRBV4-3, with D uncertain. The V end lost 2 bases, the J end lost 8 bases, and 12 bases lay between the germline ends. Germline-derived CDR1 and CDR2 are LGHNA and YSLEER. The CDR3 contains 13 residues. CDR3 sequence reads: CASSQNLRGEAFF. The CDR3 DNA reads as TGCGCCAGCAGCCAAAACTTACGGGGAGAAGCTTTCTTT.

The chain recombines TRBV29-1 with TRBJ2-3; D possibly corresponds to TRBD2 (5 bases). Germline V gives CDR1 SQVTM, CDR2 ANQGSEA. V was cut by 5 bases and J by 4 bases, with 10 bases left in between. The CDR3 runs 12 residues. The CDR3 DNA reads as TGCAGCGTTTTGAGGGAGTCAGATACGCAGTATTTT. Translation gives CSVLRESDTQYF.

This clone was detected a few times. The V gene is TRBV9, the J gene TRBJ2-7; no clear D gene. The CDR3 extends over 13 amino acids. CDR1 SGDLS and CDR2 YYNGEE come from the germline V gene. V was shortened by 0 bases and J by 2 bases, with 6 bases between the two germline ends. The CDR3 protein is CASSVGLAYEQYF. CDR3 bases: TGTGCCAGCAGCGTAGGGCTAGCCTACGAGCAGTACTTC.

V is TRBV7-2 and J is TRBJ2-7, with TRBD1 identical over 8 bases. The CDR3 consists of 14 residues. CDR1 and CDR2 (germline): SGHTA, FQGNSA. The J segment lost 4 bases and the V segment lost 5 bases, leaving 7 bases of the junction unmatched. The CDR3 sequence is CASSNTGGRYEQYF. The CDR3 DNA sequence: TGTGCCAGCAGCAATACAGGGGGTCGATACGAGCAGTACTTC.

This chain links TRBV6-5 with TRBJ1-1, with unresolved D. The CDR3 spans 15 residues. CDR1 and CDR2 from the germline V gene are MNHEY and SVGAGI. Trimming removed 0 bases at V and 0 bases at J, with 8 bases between. The CDR3 coding sequence is TGTGCCAGCAGTTACTCAGGCAGTGTGAACACTGAAGCTTTCTTT. Protein product: CASSYSGSVNTEAFF.

This chain connects TRBV5-1 to TRBJ1-2; maybe TRBD1 (6 bases). Germline V gene data show CDR1 as SGHRS and CDR2 as YFSETQ. Trimming took off 4 bases at V and 12 bases at J, with 22 bases between the two ends. CDR3 length: 14 residues. This chain's CDR3 is CASSPSRTDLGNTF. The CDR3 DNA is TGCGCCAGCAGCCCCTCCCGGACAGACCTAGGGAACACCTTC.

This clone was observed a few times. The V and J genes are TRBV15 and TRBJ2-3; no reliable D call. This CDR3 spans 17 amino acids. Germline CDR1 is LNHNV and CDR2 is YYDKDF (reference sequence). V was clipped by 3 bases and J by 4 bases, with 20 bases between them. DNA of the CDR3: TGTGCCACCAGCAGCCAACGACTCCGATTCTGGGCAGATACGCAGTATTTT. It yields the protein CATSSQRLRFWADTQYF.